These 7 T cell receptor beta chains share one sample of origin, sequenced in a study of CD8 T cells in ankylosing spondylitis. The antigens of these receptors remain unknown. Study results and limitations: Typical of ankylosing spondylitis blood, it appeared, was a TCR beta motif of eight highly homologous variants.

One entry per CDR3 protein results from TCRdb running MiXCR on the 5' RACE reads. The data show approximately 500,000 distinct CDR3 sequences, with roughly 12% seen just once and around 7% held by the top ten. Sequenced sample: blood, either unsorted or a sorted T cell fraction (not recorded which). These receptor sequences come from a male donor with ankylosing spondylitis.

The chain joins TRBV5-6 to TRBJ2-1; D unclear. CDR1 is SGHDT, CDR2 YYEEEE, per germline. This CDR3 region has 15 residues. Trimming removed 1 base from V and 2 bases from J, with 10 bases in between. The CDR3 nucleotides are TGTGCCAGCAGCTTGTCCCCGGCAGCCTACAATGAGCAGTTCTTC. Protein: CASSLSPAAYNEQFF.

This clonotype was seen only a few times. The chain recombines TRBV20-1 with TRBJ2-3; 14 bases match TRBD2. The germline V gene encodes CDR1 DFQATT and CDR2 SNEGSKA (reference sequence). The CDR3 covers 18 residues. J gave up 4 bases and V 6 bases, and 15 bases lay outside the gene matches. CDR3 region: CSAEPVTGTSGSADTQYF. The CDR3 DNA follows: TGCAGTGCCGAACCAGTTACCGGGACTAGCGGGAGTGCAGATACGCAGTATTTT.

This clonotype came up a few times. This rearrangement joins TRBV13 to TRBJ2-3; 9 bases align to TRBD2. Germline-derived CDR1 and CDR2 are PRHDT and FYEKMQ (reference sequence). CDR3 size: 16 residues. J gave up 2 bases and V 3 bases, and 6 bases lay outside the gene matches. The CDR3 DNA is TGTGCCAGCAGCTTGCGGTCTAGCGGGACCACAGATACGCAGTATTTT. Protein: CASSLRSSGTTDTQYF.

There are a few counts of this clonotype. This chain links TRBV5-1 with TRBJ2-3; the match to TRBD2 covers 10 bases. J was trimmed by 6 bases and V by 4 bases; bases with no gene match: 11. Per germline, CDR1 SGHRS and CDR2 YFSETQ. This CDR3 comprises 16 residues. The CDR3 here is CASSAELAGPIDTQYF. The CDR3 DNA is TGCGCCAGCAGCGCGGAACTAGCGGGACCGATCGATACGCAGTATTTT.

This clonotype was counted only a few times. The CDR3 DNA reads TGCGCCAGCAGCCAAGAATTGCGAGGAACAGATACGCAGTATTTT. Translating it yields CASSQELRGTDTQYF. This rearrangement joins TRBV4-1 to TRBJ2-3; D not certain. From germline, CDR1 is MGHRA and CDR2 YSYEKL. The CDR3 length is 15 residues. V lost 0 bases to trimming and J lost 3 bases, with 10 bases between them.

This clonotype has just a few counts. CDR3 in amino acids: CASSTNSYGELFF. CDR3 nucleotides: TGTGCCAGCAGCACGAATAGCTACGGGGAGCTGTTTTTT. The chain links TRBV7-2 to TRBJ2-2; no firm D call. CDR1 is SGHTA, CDR2 FQGNSA, per germline. V dropped 5 bases and J dropped 7 bases, with 11 bases sitting between them. The CDR3 covers 13 residues.

In its sample, this clonotype was seen many times. This chain's CDR3 is CASSYLGGTDTQYF. The CDR3 nucleotides are TGTGCCAGCAGTTACCTCGGTGGCACAGATACGCAGTATTTT. The chain links TRBV6-5 to TRBJ2-3, with D uncertain. V was pared by 2 bases and J by 1 base, with 7 bases between. The CDR3 sequence is 14 residues long. Germline CDR1 is MNHEY and CDR2 is SVGAGI.